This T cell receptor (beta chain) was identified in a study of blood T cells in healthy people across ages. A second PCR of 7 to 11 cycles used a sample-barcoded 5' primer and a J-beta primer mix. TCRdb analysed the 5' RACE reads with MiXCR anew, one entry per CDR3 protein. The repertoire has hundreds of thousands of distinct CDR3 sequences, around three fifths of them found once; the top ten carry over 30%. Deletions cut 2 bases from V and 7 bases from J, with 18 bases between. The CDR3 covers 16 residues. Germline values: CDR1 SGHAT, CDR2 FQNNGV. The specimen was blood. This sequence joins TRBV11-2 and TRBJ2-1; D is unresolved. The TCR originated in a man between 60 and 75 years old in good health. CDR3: CASSLLVSTAPNEQFF. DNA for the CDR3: TGTGCCAGCAGCTTACTAGTCAGCACGGCCCCTAATGAGCAGTTCTTC.